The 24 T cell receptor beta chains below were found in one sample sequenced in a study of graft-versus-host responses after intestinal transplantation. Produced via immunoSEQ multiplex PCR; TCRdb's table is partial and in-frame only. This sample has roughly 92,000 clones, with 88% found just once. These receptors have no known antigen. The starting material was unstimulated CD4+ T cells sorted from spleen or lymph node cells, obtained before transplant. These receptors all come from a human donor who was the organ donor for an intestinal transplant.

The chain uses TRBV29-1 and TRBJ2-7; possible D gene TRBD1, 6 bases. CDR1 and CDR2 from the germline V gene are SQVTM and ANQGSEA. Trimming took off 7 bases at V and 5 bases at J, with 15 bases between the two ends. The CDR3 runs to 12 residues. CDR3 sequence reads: CSAATGPNEQYF. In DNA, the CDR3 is TGCAGCGCCGCAACAGGGCCGAACGAGCAGTACTTC.

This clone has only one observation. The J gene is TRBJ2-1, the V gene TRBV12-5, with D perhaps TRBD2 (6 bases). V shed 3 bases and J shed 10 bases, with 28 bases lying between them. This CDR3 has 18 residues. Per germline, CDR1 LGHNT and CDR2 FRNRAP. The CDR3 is CASGFRPLLAGGVGEQFF. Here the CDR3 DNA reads TGTGCTAGTGGTTTCCGTCCTCTGCTCGCCGGGGGAGTAGGGGAGCAGTTCTTC. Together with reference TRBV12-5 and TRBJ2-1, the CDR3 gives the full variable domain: DARVTQTPRHKVTEMGQEVTMRCQPILGHNTVFWYRQTMMQGLELLAYFRNRAPLDDSGMPKDRFSAEMPDATLATLKIQPSEPRDSAVYFCASGFRPLLAGGVGEQFFGPGTRLTVL.

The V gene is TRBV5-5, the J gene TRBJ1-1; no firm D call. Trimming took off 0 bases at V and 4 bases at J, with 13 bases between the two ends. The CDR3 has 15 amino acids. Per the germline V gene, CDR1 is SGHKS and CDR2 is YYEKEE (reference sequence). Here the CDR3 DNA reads TGTGCCAGCAGCTTGGTTGGAGGGAGAGGCACTGAAGCTTTCTTT. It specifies CASSLVGGRGTEAFF.

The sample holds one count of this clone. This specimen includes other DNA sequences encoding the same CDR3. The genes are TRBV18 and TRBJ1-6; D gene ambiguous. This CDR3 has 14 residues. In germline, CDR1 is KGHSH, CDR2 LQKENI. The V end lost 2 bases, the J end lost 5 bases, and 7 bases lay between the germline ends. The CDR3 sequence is CASSPFGDNSPLHF. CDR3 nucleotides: TGTGCCAGCTCACCATTCGGTGATAATTCACCCCTCCACTTT.

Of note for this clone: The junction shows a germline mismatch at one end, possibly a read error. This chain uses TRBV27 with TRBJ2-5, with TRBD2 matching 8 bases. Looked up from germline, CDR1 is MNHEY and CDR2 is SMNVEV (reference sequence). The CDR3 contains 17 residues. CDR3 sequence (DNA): TGTGCCAGCAGTACACAGGGCAGATTGAGCGGGAGTTCGGTTCCCCACTTC. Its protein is CASSTQGRLSGSSVPHF.

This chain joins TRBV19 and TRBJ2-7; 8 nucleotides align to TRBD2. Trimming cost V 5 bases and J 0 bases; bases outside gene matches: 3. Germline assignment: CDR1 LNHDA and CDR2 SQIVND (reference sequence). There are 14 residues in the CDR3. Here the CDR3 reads CASSATSASYEQYF. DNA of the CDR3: TGTGCCAGTAGTGCGACTAGCGCCTCCTACGAGCAGTACTTC.

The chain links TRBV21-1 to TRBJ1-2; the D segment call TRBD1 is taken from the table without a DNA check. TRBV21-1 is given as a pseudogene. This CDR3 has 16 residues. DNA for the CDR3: TGTGCCAGCAGCAAAAGGAGGACAGGGCTAGGATATGGCTACACCTTC. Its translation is CASSKRRTGLGYGYTF.

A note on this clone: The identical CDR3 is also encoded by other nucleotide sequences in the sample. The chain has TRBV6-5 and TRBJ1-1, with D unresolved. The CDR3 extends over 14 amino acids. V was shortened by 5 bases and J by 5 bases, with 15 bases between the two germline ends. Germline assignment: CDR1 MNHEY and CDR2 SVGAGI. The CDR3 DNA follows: TGTGCCAGCAGTCCCCGGGCGGGCATGACTGAAGCTTTCTTT. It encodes CASSPRAGMTEAFF.

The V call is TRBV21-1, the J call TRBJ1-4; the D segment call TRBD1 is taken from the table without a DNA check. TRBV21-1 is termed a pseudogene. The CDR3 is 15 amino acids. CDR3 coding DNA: TGTGCCAGCAAAGCCCAACCGGGACAGGGCGAAAAACTGTTTTTT. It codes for CASKAQPGQGEKLFF.

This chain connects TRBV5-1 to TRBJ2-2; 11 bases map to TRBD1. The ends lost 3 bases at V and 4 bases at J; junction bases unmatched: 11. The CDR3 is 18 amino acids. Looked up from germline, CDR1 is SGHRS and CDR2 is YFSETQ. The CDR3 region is CASSWIRVGTGGTGELFF. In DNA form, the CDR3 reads TGCGCCAGCAGCTGGATAAGAGTAGGGACAGGGGGCACCGGGGAGCTGTTTTTT.

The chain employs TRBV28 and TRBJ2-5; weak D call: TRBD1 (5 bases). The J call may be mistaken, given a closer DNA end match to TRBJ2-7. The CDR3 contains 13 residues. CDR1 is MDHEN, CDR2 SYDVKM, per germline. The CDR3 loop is CASSFLAGREQYF. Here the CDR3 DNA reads TGTGCCAGCAGTTTTTTAGCAGGGCGCGAGCAGTACTTC.

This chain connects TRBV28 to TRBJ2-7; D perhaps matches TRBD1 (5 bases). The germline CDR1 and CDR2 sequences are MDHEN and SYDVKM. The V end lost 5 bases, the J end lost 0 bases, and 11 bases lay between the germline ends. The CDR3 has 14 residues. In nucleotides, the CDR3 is TGTGCCAGCAGTACCACAGGATTCTCCTACGAGCAGTACTTC. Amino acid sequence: CASSTTGFSYEQYF.

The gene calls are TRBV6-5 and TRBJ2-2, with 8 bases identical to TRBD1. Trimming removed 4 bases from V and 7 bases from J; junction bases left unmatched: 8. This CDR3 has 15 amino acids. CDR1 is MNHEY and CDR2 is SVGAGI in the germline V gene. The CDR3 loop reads CASSWDRSFVGELFF. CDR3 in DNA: TGTGCCAGCAGTTGGGACAGGTCATTCGTCGGGGAGCTGTTTTTT.

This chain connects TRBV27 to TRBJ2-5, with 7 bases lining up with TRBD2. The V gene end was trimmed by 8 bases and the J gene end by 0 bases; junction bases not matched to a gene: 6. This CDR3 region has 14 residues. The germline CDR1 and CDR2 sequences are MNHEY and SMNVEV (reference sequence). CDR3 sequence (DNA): TGTGCCAGCGAAGGACTAGGTCACCAAGAGACCCAGTACTTC. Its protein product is CASEGLGHQETQYF.

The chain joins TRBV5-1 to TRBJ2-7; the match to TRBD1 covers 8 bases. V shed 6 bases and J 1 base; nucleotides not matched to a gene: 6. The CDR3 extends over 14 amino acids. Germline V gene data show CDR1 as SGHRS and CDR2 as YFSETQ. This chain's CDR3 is CASTLTGGSYEQYF. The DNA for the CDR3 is TGCGCCAGCACCCTTACAGGGGGTTCCTACGAGCAGTACTTC. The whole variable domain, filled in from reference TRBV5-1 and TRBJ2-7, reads KAGVTQTPRYLIKTRGQQVTLSCSPISGHRSVSWYQQTPGQGLQFLFEYFSETQRNKGNFPGRFSGRQFSNSRSEMNVSTLELGDSALYLCASTLTGGSYEQYFGPGTRLTVT.

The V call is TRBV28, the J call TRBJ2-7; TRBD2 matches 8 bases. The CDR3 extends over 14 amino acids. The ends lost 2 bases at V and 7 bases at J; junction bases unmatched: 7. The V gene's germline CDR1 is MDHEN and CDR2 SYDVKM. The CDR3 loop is CASSLPGLVREQYF. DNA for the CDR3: TGTGCCAGCAGTTTACCGGGACTAGTTCGGGAGCAGTACTTC.

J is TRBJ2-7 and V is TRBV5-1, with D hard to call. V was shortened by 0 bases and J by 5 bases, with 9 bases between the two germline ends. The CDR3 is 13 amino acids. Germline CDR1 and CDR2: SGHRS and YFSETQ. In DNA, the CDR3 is TGCGCCAGCAGCTTGGGCCCGGCGGACGAGCAGTACTTC. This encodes CASSLGPADEQYF.

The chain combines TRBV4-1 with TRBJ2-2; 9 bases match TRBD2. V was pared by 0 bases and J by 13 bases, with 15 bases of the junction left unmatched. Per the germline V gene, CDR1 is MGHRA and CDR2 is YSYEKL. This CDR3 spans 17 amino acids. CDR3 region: CASSQDLTRGGGAVLFF. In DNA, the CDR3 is TGCGCCAGCAGCCAAGACTTAACCCGCGGGGGGGGCGCGGTGCTGTTTTTT.

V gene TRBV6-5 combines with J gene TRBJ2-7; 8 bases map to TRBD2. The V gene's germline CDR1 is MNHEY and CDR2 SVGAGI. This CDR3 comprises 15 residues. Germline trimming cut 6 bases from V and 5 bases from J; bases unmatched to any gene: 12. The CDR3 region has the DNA TGTGCCAGCAGCCCCGCCGGGACTAGGTTCCACGAGCAGTACTTC. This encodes CASSPAGTRFHEQYF.

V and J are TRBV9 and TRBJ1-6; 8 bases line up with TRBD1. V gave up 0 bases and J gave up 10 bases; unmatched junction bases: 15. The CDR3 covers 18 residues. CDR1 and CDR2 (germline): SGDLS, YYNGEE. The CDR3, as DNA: TGTGCCAGCAGCGTAGGGGCAGGGGGCCGGTGGGGAGAATCACCCCTCCACTTT. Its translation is CASSVGAGGRWGESPLHF.

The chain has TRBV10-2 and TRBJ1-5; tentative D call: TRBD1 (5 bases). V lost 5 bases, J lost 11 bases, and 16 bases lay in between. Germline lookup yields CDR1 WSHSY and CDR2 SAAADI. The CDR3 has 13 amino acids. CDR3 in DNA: TGCGCCAGCAGTCAGGGCCCGGGTCGGTCCCAGCATTTT. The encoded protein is CASSQGPGRSQHF.

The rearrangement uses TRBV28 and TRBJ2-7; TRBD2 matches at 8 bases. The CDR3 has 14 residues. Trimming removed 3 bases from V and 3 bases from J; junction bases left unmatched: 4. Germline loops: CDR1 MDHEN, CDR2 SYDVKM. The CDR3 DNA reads TGTGCCAGCAGTTTCAGGCTAGCGGGCTACGAGCAGTACTTC. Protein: CASSFRLAGYEQYF.

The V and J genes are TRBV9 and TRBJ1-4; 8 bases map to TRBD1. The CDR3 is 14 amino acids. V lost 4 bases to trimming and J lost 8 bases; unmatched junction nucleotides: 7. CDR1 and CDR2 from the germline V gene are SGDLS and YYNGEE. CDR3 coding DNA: TGTGCCAGCAGCTCGACAGGGGCGGGGGAAAAACTGTTTTTT. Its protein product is CASSSTGAGEKLFF.

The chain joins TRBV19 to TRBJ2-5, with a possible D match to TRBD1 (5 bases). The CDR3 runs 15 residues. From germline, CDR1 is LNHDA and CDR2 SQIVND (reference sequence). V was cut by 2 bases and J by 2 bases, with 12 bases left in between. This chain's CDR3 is CASSIKGVRQETQYF. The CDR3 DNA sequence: TGTGCCAGTAGTATAAAAGGGGTGAGGCAAGAGACCCAGTACTTC. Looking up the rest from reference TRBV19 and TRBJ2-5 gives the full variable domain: DGGITQSPKYLFRKEGQNVTLSCEQNLNHDAMYWYRQDPGQGLRLIYYSQIVNDFQKGDIAEGYSVSREKKESFPLTVTSAQKNPTAFYLCASSIKGVRQETQYFGPGTRLLVL.